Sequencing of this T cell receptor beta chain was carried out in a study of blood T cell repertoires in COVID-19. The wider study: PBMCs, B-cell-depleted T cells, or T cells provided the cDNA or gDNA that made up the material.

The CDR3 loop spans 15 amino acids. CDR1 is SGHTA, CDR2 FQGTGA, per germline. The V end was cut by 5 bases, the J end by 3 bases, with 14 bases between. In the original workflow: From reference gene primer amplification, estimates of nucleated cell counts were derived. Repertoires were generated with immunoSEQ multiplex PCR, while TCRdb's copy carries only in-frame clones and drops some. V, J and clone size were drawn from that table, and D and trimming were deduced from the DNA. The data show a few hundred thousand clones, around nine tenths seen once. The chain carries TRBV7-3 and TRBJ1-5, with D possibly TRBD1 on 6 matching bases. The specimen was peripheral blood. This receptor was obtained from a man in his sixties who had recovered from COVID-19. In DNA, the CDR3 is TGTGCCAGCAGCAAAGGCGGGGGCGTCAATCAGCCCCAGCATTTT. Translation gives CASSKGGGVNQPQHF.